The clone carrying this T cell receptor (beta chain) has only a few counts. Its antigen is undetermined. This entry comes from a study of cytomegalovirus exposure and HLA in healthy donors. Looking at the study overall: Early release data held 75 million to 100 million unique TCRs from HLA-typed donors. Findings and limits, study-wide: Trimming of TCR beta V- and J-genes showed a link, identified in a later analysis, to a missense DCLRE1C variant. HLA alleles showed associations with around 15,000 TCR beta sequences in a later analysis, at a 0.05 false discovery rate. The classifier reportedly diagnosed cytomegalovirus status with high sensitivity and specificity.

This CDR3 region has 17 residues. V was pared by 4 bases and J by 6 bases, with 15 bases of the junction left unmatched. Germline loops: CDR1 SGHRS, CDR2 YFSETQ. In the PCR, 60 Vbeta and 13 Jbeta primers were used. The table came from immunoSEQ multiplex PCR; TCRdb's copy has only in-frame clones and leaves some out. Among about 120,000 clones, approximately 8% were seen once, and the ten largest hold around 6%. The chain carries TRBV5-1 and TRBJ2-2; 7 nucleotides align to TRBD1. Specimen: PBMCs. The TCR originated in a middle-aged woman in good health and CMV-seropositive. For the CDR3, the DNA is TGCGCCAGCAGCAGGCAAAGGGGGCGGACCCGGGCCGGGGAGCTGTTTTTT. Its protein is CASSRQRGRTRAGELFF. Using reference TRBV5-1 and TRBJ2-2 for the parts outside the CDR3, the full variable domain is KAGVTQTPRYLIKTRGQQVTLSCSPISGHRSVSWYQQTPGQGLQFLFEYFSETQRNKGNFPGRFSGRQFSNSRSEMNVSTLELGDSALYLCASSRQRGRTRAGELFFGEGSRLTVL.